This TCR beta chain comes out of a study of control samples from healthy donors and cancer patients. Assay: immunoSEQ multiplex PCR; the TCRdb copy retains only in-frame clones and omits some. The data hold around 95,000 clones, with around four fifths observed a single time. The sequence derives from a man aged 30 to 39 in good health. The specimen sequenced was blood.

DNA for the CDR3: TGTGCCATCAGTCCTCGGGGGCCCAATGAGCAGTTCTTC. Translation: CAISPRGPNEQFF. This chain joins TRBV10-3 and TRBJ2-1; TRBD1 or TRBD2 may be the D gene (6 bases each). CDR1 is ENHRY, CDR2 SYGVKD, per germline. The CDR3 runs to 13 residues. V lost 5 bases and J lost 6, with 11 bases in between.